This TCR beta chain was identified during a study of T-cell memory formation after mild COVID-19. Regarding the study as a whole: The appearance of some responding clones in pre-infection memory suggested that cross-reactive memory joined. Clones that contracted clustered mainly in CM and EM if CD4+ and in EMRA if CD8+.

This clonotype came up a few times. Its antigen remains unidentified. Germline assignment: CDR1 MNHNS and CDR2 SASEGT. V was pared by 1 base and J by 4 bases, with 3 bases of the junction left unmatched. This CDR3 is built from 15 residues. TCRdb re-called the 5' RACE reads with MiXCR, one entry per CDR3 protein. The sample consists of roughly 320,000 distinct CDR3 sequences, 28% of them appearing once. This rearrangement joins TRBV6-1 to TRBJ2-7, with 11 bases identical to TRBD2. Source material: PBMCs or a T cell subset sorted from them (not recorded which). The source is an adult woman who had mild COVID-19 (a few samples of this study predate the infection). Cell type and time point are not known. Here the CDR3 DNA reads TGTGCCAGCAGTGAAGGCCTAGCGGGAGGTTACGAGCAGTACTTC. Amino acid sequence: CASSEGLAGGYEQYF.